This T cell receptor beta chain derives from a study of T cells expressing NK-cell markers. Study at large: Seven HCMV-seropositive donors and one seronegative donor made up the eight sequenced donors.

General study findings and limits: The CD3+CD56-NKG2C+ fraction was also led by these clonotypes in a handful of donors.

UMIs accompanied the 5'RACE template switching by which TCR beta cDNA was made. Reanalyzing the 5' RACE reads, TCRdb keeps one entry per CDR3 protein, without DNA. Across some 440,000 distinct CDR3 sequences, the top ten clones capture roughly 1.4% of the sample. Remarks on this clonotype: Its antigen is currently unknown.

This CDR3 is built from 17 residues. Source material: blood T cells: a sorted CD56 or NKG2C T cell subset, CD4+ or CD8+ T cells, or bulk PBMC T cells (not recorded which). The chain links TRBV12-3 or TRBV12-4 to TRBJ1-1; TCRdb designates TRBD1, a call that cannot be tested without DNA. The TCR originated in a woman aged 45-60 years in good health. This CDR3 reads CASSANIRDRGFAEAFF.